This T cell receptor (beta chain) was documented in a study of OX40 agonist ivuxolimab in advanced cancers. About the study: Partial responses were recorded for three patients, including one with hepatocellular carcinoma and two with cutaneous melanoma. Study-level points and caveats: Researchers report that CD8+ T cells had, on average, more expanded clones than CD4+.

Repertoires were generated with immunoSEQ multiplex PCR, while TCRdb's copy carries only in-frame clones and drops some. Among 95,000 to 100,000 clones, about four fifths were seen once, and the ten largest hold roughly 1.6%. This clone was found once. The antigen is undetermined. CDR3 size: 16 residues. Unmatched junction bases numbered 7, after V lost 7 bases and J lost 0 bases. Germline CDR1 reads SEHNR; CDR2 reads FQNEAQ (reference sequence). Source: CD4+ or CD8+ T cells sorted from blood, taken in a trial of the OX40 agonist ivuxolimab. The chain carries TRBV7-9 and TRBJ2-4; TRBD2 agrees at 9 bases. The clonotype comes from an adult with an advanced solid tumor such as melanoma, head and neck, liver or kidney cancer. In DNA, the CDR3 is TGTGCCAGCACTGAGACTAGCGGACTAGCCAAAAACATTCAGTACTTC. This encodes CASTETSGLAKNIQYF.